This T cell receptor beta chain was sequenced during a study of shared clonotypes between healthy human individuals. Overall study findings and caveats: With several donors compared, around 4.7% of naive CD4 clonotypes were shared. Enrolling few donors narrowed the genetic and exposure-history diversity that was represented.

The germline V gene encodes CDR1 MNHGY and CDR2 SVAAGI. The CDR3 is made up of 15 amino acids. The trim removed 4 bases at V and 6 bases at J, leaving 10 bases unmatched. The study separated CD4+ cells into CD45RA+ naive and CD45RA-negative memory subsets. With respect to this clone: Its antigen is not known.

Using immunoSEQ multiplex PCR, the repertoire was profiled, and TCRdb retains in-frame clones only, with some absent. Of 850,000 to 1,200,000 clones listed, more than 65% are singletons. The sequence was obtained from a man aged 18 to 29 in good health. The rearrangement uses TRBV6-9 and TRBJ2-7; 9 positions agree with TRBD1. Source material: memory CD4+ T cells sorted from blood. Subset indicated: CD45RA-negative fraction. CDR3 bases: TGTGCCAGCAGTTGGGGTCGTACAGGGGGCCTCGAGCAGTACTTC. Its protein product is CASSWGRTGGLEQYF.